The 22 T cell receptor beta chains listed next were all sequenced from one sample in a study of blood T cell repertoires in COVID-19. Profiling relied on immunoSEQ multiplex PCR, and the TCRdb table lists in-frame clones only, not all of them. The sample records tens of thousands of clones, roughly 90% being singletons. Sequencing was carried out using peripheral blood. All receptors come from a woman between 55 and 75 years old with acute or convalescent COVID-19.

The chain joins TRBV5-1 to TRBJ1-1; no firm D call. The V and J ends lost 0 bases and 1 base respectively, with 4 bases between them. The CDR3 sequence is 13 residues long. CDR1 SGHRS and CDR2 YFSETQ come from the germline V gene. CDR3 nucleotide sequence: TGCGCCAGCAGCTTGGGCGGGAACACTGAAGCTTTCTTT. Protein product: CASSLGGNTEAFF.

This chain uses TRBV19 with TRBJ2-5; D might be TRBD1 (6 bases). V gave up 6 bases and J gave up 2 bases, with 16 bases separating them. CDR1 is LNHDA, CDR2 SQIVND, per germline (reference sequence). The CDR3 length is 15 residues. In DNA, the CDR3 is TGTGCCAGTAGGCTGGGATGGGACAAGCAAGAGACCCAGTACTTC. Amino acids: CASRLGWDKQETQYF.

The chain couples TRBV7-3 to TRBJ2-3; 7 bases align to TRBD2. The V gene's germline CDR1 is SGHTA and CDR2 FQGTGA. This CDR3 region has 19 residues. The V and J ends lost 1 base and 4 bases, in that order; junction bases with no gene match: 17. The CDR3 here is CASSLRPQMDWGGADTQYF. CDR3 nucleotide sequence: TGTGCCAGCAGCTTAAGACCCCAGATGGACTGGGGAGGGGCAGATACGCAGTATTTT.

V is TRBV7-2 and J is TRBJ2-3, with 7 nucleotides matching TRBD2. The germline gives CDR1 SGHTA, CDR2 FQGNSA. V lost 1 base to trimming and J lost 2 bases; unmatched junction nucleotides: 6. The CDR3 spans 16 residues. CDR3: CASSLGSGRHTDTQYF. CDR3 DNA sequence: TGTGCCAGCAGCTTAGGCTCCGGGAGGCACACAGATACGCAGTATTTT.

The chain recombines TRBV4-1 with TRBJ1-1; D remains unclear. The V end was cut by 1 base, the J end by 0 bases, with 6 bases between. The germline V gene encodes CDR1 MGHRA and CDR2 YSYEKL. This CDR3 contains 14 residues. The DNA of the CDR3 is TGCGCCAGCAGCCAAGTCGACATGAACACTGAAGCTTTCTTT. It yields the protein CASSQVDMNTEAFF.

This clone was detected only a few times. The rearrangement joins TRBV15 to TRBJ2-4; D is ambiguous. Trimming cost V 0 bases and J 3 bases, with 12 bases left between them. Germline assignment: CDR1 LNHNV and CDR2 YYDKDF (reference sequence). This CDR3 is 16 amino acids long. This chain's CDR3 is CATSRDALGHKNIQYF. Written as DNA, the CDR3 is TGTGCCACCAGCAGAGATGCCCTTGGGCACAAAAACATTCAGTACTTC. The full variable domain, with the rest looked up from reference TRBV15 and TRBJ2-4, is DAMVIQNPRYQVTQFGKPVTLSCSQTLNHNVMYWYQQKSSQAPKLLFHYYDKDFNNEADTPDNFQSRRPNTSFCFLDIRSPGLGDTAMYLCATSRDALGHKNIQYFGAGTRLSVL.

This rearrangement joins TRBV5-4 to TRBJ2-5; 14 bases map to TRBD2. V was clipped by 4 bases and J by 5 bases; unmatched bases: 10. The CDR3 runs to 17 residues. Per germline, CDR1 SGHNT and CDR2 YYREEE (reference sequence). CDR3 in DNA: TGTGCCAGCAGCCGGGGGACTAGCGGGGGACTCCGGGAGACCCAGTACTTC. It encodes CASSRGTSGGLRETQYF.

The chain combines TRBV6-2 or TRBV6-3 with TRBJ2-7; D may be TRBD1 (5 bases). V was shortened by 2 bases and J by 3 bases, with 11 bases between the two germline ends. The CDR3 totals 14 residues. Germline CDR1 is MNHEY and CDR2 is SVGEGT. The CDR3 DNA sequence: TGTGCCAGCAGTTACGCAGACAGCGTCTACGAGCAGTACGTC. It is translated as CASSYADSVYEQYV.

This clone was picked up a small number of times. The chain couples TRBV27 to TRBJ1-1, with a weak D call TRBD1 (5 bases). The germline gives CDR1 MNHEY, CDR2 SMNVEV (reference sequence). The CDR3 is 14 residues long. V dropped 7 bases and J dropped 4 bases, with 16 bases sitting between them. The CDR3: CASNPGGKITEAFF. For the CDR3, the DNA is TGTGCCAGCAACCCCGGGGGAAAGATCACTGAAGCTTTCTTT.

The chain combines TRBV5-1 with TRBJ2-1, with 8 positions matching TRBD2. The V gene's germline CDR1 is SGHRS and CDR2 YFSETQ. Trimming cost V 1 base and J 4 bases; bases outside gene matches: 4. CDR3 length: 15 amino acids. The CDR3 loop is CASSLLAGSYNEQFF. CDR3 bases: TGCGCCAGCAGCTTGTTAGCGGGATCGTACAATGAGCAGTTCTTC.

The V gene is TRBV5-1, the J gene TRBJ1-3; TRBD1 aligns across 9 bases. V was clipped by 0 bases and J by 4 bases; unmatched bases: 2. The germline V gene has CDR1 SGHRS and CDR2 YFSETQ. CDR3 size: 15 residues. The CDR3 nucleotides are TGCGCCAGCAGCTTGGTACAGGGGGCCGGAAACACCATATATTTT. It translates to CASSLVQGAGNTIYF.

The genes are TRBV6-5 and TRBJ2-3, with D tentatively TRBD2 (5 bases). This CDR3 comprises 15 residues. Looked up from germline, CDR1 is MNHEY and CDR2 is SVGAGI. Deletions cut 6 bases from V and 6 bases from J, with 19 bases between. This CDR3 is CASSAFGNGLDTQYF. Written as DNA, the CDR3 is TGTGCCAGCAGCGCCTTCGGGAACGGTCTGGATACGCAGTATTTT.

This rearrangement joins TRBV28 to TRBJ2-7; 7 nucleotides line up with TRBD1. Germline V gene data show CDR1 as MDHEN and CDR2 as SYDVKM. J was trimmed by 0 bases and V by 6 bases; bases with no gene match: 8. The CDR3 totals 15 residues. CDR3 nucleotide sequence: TGTGCCAGCAGCCCAACAGGGGTCCGCTCCTACGAGCAGTACGTC. This gives the protein CASSPTGVRSYEQYV.

This clone was seen more than once but under ten times. The chain carries TRBV27 and TRBJ2-7, with TRBD2 matching 10 bases. CDR1 is MNHEY, CDR2 SMNVEV, per germline (reference sequence). The CDR3 spans 13 residues. Trimming took 8 bases from V and 7 from J; bases not matched to a gene: 8. In DNA form, the CDR3 reads TGTGCCAGCTCCCCAGGAGCGGGGGGGGAGCAGTACGTC. Its translation: CASSPGAGGEQYV.

The chain employs TRBV6-5 and TRBJ1-2; no clear D. The CDR3 length is 15 residues. CDR1 MNHEY and CDR2 SVGAGI come from the germline V gene. Trimming took 2 bases from V and 8 from J, leaving 18 bases between them. The chain's CDR3 is CASSYLVGKPGGYTF. In DNA, the CDR3 is TGTGCCAGCAGTTACCTGGTGGGCAAACCAGGAGGCTACACCTTC.

This clone was picked up one time. V usage is TRBV6-2 or TRBV6-3 and J usage is TRBJ1-5; tentatively, D is TRBD1 (5 bases). The CDR3 is 15 amino acids. Trimming pared 7 bases from V and 5 bases from J, leaving 18 bases between. CDR1 MNHEY and CDR2 SVGEGT come from the germline V gene. The chain's CDR3 is CASTPGGGGDQPQHF. CDR3 sequence (DNA): TGTGCCAGCACCCCGGGGGGGGGAGGGGATCAGCCCCAGCATTTT.

This clone has just a few counts. This sequence joins TRBV20-1 and TRBJ1-2; D may be TRBD1 (6 bases). The length of the CDR3 is 13 residues. The germline V and J ends were trimmed by 3 bases and 2 bases, with 10 bases remaining between them. Germline V gene data show CDR1 as DFQATT and CDR2 as SNEGSKA (reference sequence). In nucleotides, the CDR3 is TGCAGTGCTAGTCCCGGACAGAACTATGGCTACACCTTC. Translation: CSASPGQNYGYTF.

This chain links TRBV5-4 with TRBJ2-3; tentatively, D is TRBD2 (5 bases). The CDR3 runs to 14 residues. V shed 4 bases and J shed 0 bases, with 9 bases lying between them. The germline CDR1 and CDR2 sequences are SGHNT and YYREEE (reference sequence). The DNA of the CDR3 is TGTGCCAGCAGCGCGGGTCTGAGCACAGATACGCAGTATTTT. Its translation: CASSAGLSTDTQYF.

The chain uses TRBV4-1 and TRBJ1-6; 7 positions match TRBD1. V dropped 3 bases and J dropped 6; count of bases not matched to a gene: 11. CDR3 length equals 17 residues. Germline values: CDR1 MGHRA, CDR2 YSYEKL. The CDR3 is CASSHRDTGEGNSPLHF. The DNA for the CDR3 is TGCGCCAGCAGCCACCGAGATACAGGGGAAGGTAATTCACCCCTCCACTTT.

Remarks on this clone: Other DNA sequences in the same sample also yield this CDR3. The chain recombines TRBV5-1 with TRBJ2-1; 9 nucleotides line up with TRBD2. CDR3 size: 17 residues. CDR1 SGHRS and CDR2 YFSETQ come from the germline V gene. Trimming removed 4 bases from V and 1 base from J; junction bases left unmatched: 9. The CDR3 DNA is TGCGCCAGCAGCCCTCGGTGGGCGGGAGGGTCCTACAATGAGCAGTTCTTC. This translates into CASSPRWAGGSYNEQFF.

CDR3 sequence reads: CASWGGAQETQYF. The CDR3 coding sequence is TGCGCCAGCTGGGGCGGGGCCCAAGAGACCCAGTACTTC. This chain links TRBV5-1 with TRBJ2-5; tentatively, D is TRBD2 (6 bases). Per the germline V gene, CDR1 is SGHRS and CDR2 is YFSETQ. The CDR3 loop spans 13 amino acids. The V end lost 7 bases, the J end lost 1 base, and 11 bases lay between the germline ends.

This sequence joins TRBV5-6 and TRBJ2-1, with a weak D call TRBD2 (5 bases). The germline V and J ends were trimmed by 1 base and 10 bases, with 12 bases remaining between them. The CDR3 contains 13 residues. Per germline, CDR1 SGHDT and CDR2 YYEEEE. The CDR3 loop reads CASSLNTGIEQFF. In DNA, the CDR3 is TGTGCCAGCAGCTTGAACACCGGGATCGAGCAGTTCTTC.